A selection of T cell receptor beta chains follows, all from one sample in a study of blood T cell repertoires in COVID-19. The assay was immunoSEQ multiplex PCR, and TCRdb's table has in-frame clones only and misses some. The sample consists of some 97,000 clones, 80% to 95% of them appearing once. The material sequenced was peripheral blood. These TCRs come from a man in his 60s with acute or convalescent COVID-19. CDR3s include the opening cysteine and the closing phenylalanine or tryptophan. The D gene is left open where the match is weak. Not all rows give a size; the values are once, few, many and, for expanded clones, a class.

TRBJ1-5	NA	NA	TRBV2	TGTGCCAGCAGTGAATGGAGGGCAAATCAGCCCCAGCATTTT	CASSEWRANQPQHF
TRBJ1-6	once	TRBD1	TRBV2	TGTGCCAGCAGTGGTACAGGGGCTAATTCACCCCTCCACTTT	CASSGTGANSPLHF
TRBJ1-1	NA	NA	TRBV11-2	TGTGCCAGCAGCCCGGGCGGGACCGAAGCTTTCTTT	CASSPGGTEAFF
TRBJ1-2	NA	TRBD1	TRBV9	TGTGCCAGCAGCCTTAGACAGGGCTATGGCTACACCTTC	CASSLRQGYGYTF
TRBJ1-2	NA	NA	TRBV2	TGTGCCAGCAGTGATGATCCAGCCGGGGAGGGATATTATGGCTACACCTTC	CASSDDPAGEGYYGYTF
TRBJ1-3	NA	NA	TRBV10-3	TGTGCCATCAGTGAGTATACAGGCTCTGGAAACACCATATATTTT	CAISEYTGSGNTIYF
TRBJ2-7	few	TRBD1	TRBV27	TGTGCCAGCAGTTCCTTCACCGGGACAGGGTCGGGCGAGCAGTACTTC	CASSSFTGTGSGEQYF
TRBJ2-1	NA	NA	TRBV5-1	TGCGCCAGCAGCTTGGGGTCGGGCTCCTCGGGGGAGCAGTTCTTC	CASSLGSGSSGEQFF
TRBJ1-1	NA	NA	TRBV19	TGTGCCAGTAGTACCCAGGGATTTGACACTGAAGCTTTCTTT	CASSTQGFDTEAFF
TRBJ1-3	NA	NA	TRBV11-2	TGTGCCAGCAGCTTAGTCCGGGGCTCTGGAAACACCATATATTTT	CASSLVRGSGNTIYF
TRBJ2-5	NA	TRBD2	TRBV5-1	TGCGCCAGCAGCCCGGGACTAGCGGGATCAGAGACCCAGTACTTC	CASSPGLAGSETQYF
TRBJ2-6	NA	TRBD1	TRBV6-5	TGTGCCAGCAGGACAGGGTCTGGGGCCAACGTCCTGACTTTC	CASRTGSGANVLTF
TRBJ1-1	NA	NA	TRBV19	TGTGCCAGTAGATTCTTAGGGAGCACTGAAGCTTTCTTT	CASRFLGSTEAFF